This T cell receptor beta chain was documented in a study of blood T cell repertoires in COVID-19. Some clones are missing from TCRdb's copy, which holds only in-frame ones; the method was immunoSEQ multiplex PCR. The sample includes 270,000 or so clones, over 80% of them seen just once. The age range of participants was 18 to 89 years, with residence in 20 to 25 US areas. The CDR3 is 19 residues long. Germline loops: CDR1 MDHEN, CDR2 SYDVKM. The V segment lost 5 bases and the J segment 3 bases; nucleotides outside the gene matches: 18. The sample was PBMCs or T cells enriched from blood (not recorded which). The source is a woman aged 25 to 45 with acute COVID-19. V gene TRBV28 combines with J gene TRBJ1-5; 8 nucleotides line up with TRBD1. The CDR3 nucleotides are TGTGCCAGCAGTCGTGAGATTAAGGGGTACAGGGGGACCAATCAGCCCCAGCATTTT. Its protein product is CASSREIKGYRGTNQPQHF.